The rows below give T cell receptor beta chains drawn from one sample of a study of cytomegalovirus exposure and HLA in healthy donors. Sequenced by immunoSEQ multiplex PCR; TCRdb stores in-frame clones only, minus some. The data contain fewer than 200,000 clones, roughly 78% of them singletons. The sample comprised PBMCs. The receptors were sampled from a boy aged 5-17 years in good health and CMV-seronegative. CDR3s include the opening cysteine and the closing phenylalanine or tryptophan. The D gene is left open where the match is weak. Rows may omit the clone size; those that give it use once, few, many or a size class.

J,D,size,V,CDR3,DNA
TRBJ2-1,.,.,TRBV15,CATSRHRGLGDDLRSPYNEQFF,TGTGCCACCAGCAGACACAGGGGACTCGGGGACGATCTAAGGAGCCCCTACAATGAGCAGTTCTTC
TRBJ2-7,TRBD2,.,TRBV27,CASSFQGRLAGGYFYEQYF,TGTGCCAGCAGTTTTCAGGGGAGACTAGCGGGGGGTTATTTCTACGAGCAGTACTTC
TRBJ1-2,.,.,TRBV7-8,CAGSNRAYGYTF,TGTGCCGGCAGCAACAGGGCTTATGGCTACACCTTC
TRBJ1-2,TRBD1,.,TRBV19,CASSIGQGMNYGYTF,TGTGCCAGTAGTATTGGACAGGGAATGAACTATGGCTACACCTTC
TRBJ2-7,.,.,TRBV2,CANRDNSYEQYF,TGTGCCAACCGGGACAACTCCTACGAGCAGTACTTC
TRBJ2-6,.,.,TRBV7-2,CASSWKDSSGANVLTF,TGTGCCAGCAGCTGGAAGGACAGCTCTGGGGCCAACGTCCTGACTTTC
TRBJ2-1,TRBD1,.,TRBV6-1,CASTEPGQGDEQFF,TGTGCCAGCACAGAACCGGGACAGGGGGATGAGCAGTTCTTC
TRBJ2-5,.,.,TRBV4-2,CASSQSFFGREKETQYF,TGTGCCAGCAGCCAATCCTTCTTTGGAAGGGAGAAAGAGACCCAGTACTTC
TRBJ2-7,TRBD1,.,TRBV6-1,CASSEGLTGGEQYF,TGTGCCAGCAGTGAAGGACTGACAGGGGGCGAGCAGTACTTC
TRBJ2-1,.,.,TRBV11-3,CASSLGGMYNEQFF,TGTGCCAGCAGCTTAGGCGGGATGTACAATGAGCAGTTCTTC
TRBJ2-7,.,.,TRBV25-1,CASSARQEQQYF,TGTGCCAGCAGCGCCCGACAGGAACAGCAGTACTTC
TRBJ1-2,.,.,TRBV19,CASQTGNYGYTF,TGTGCCAGTCAGACAGGAAACTATGGCTACACCTTC
TRBJ1-1,.,.,TRBV5-5,CASSLASGWGSEAFF,TGTGCCAGCAGCTTGGCCTCAGGGTGGGGCTCTGAAGCTTTCTTT
TRBJ2-2,.,.,TRBV5-1,CASSLTVNGELFF,TGCGCCAGCAGCTTGACGGTGAACGGGGAGCTGTTTTTT
TRBJ2-7,TRBD2,.,TRBV9,CASSVESSGFYEQYF,TGTGCCAGCAGCGTAGAGTCTAGCGGGTTCTACGAGCAGTACTTC
TRBJ2-7,.,.,TRBV11-2,CASSLAPGNGEQYF,TGTGCCAGCAGCTTAGCTCCAGGTAACGGCGAGCAGTACTTC
TRBJ1-1,TRBD1,.,TRBV7-9,CASSFGTEGRAFF,TGTGCCAGCAGCTTTGGGACAGAGGGGAGGGCTTTCTTT
TRBJ1-2,.,.,TRBV5-4,CASSLATGHNYGYTF,TGTGCCAGCAGCTTGGCTACAGGACATAACTATGGCTACACCTTC
TRBJ2-2,TRBD1,.,TRBV12-5,CASGLGQGKRDTGELFF,TGTGCTAGTGGTTTGGGACAGGGTAAAAGGGACACCGGGGAGCTGTTTTTT
TRBJ1-5,.,.,TRBV5-8,CASSFQGIYQPQHF,TGTGCCAGCAGCTTCCAGGGGATTTATCAGCCCCAGCATTTT
TRBJ1-1,TRBD1,.,TRBV9,CASSVGGAGGEAFF,TGTGCCAGCAGCGTAGGAGGGGCAGGGGGTGAAGCTTTCTTT
TRBJ1-1,TRBD1,.,TRBV29-1,CSVGDRNTEAFF,TGCAGCGTTGGGGACAGGAACACTGAAGCTTTCTTT
TRBJ2-7,TRBD1,.,TRBV27,CASSGDRGWSYEQYF,TGTGCCAGCAGTGGGGACAGGGGCTGGTCCTACGAGCAGTACTTC
TRBJ2-1,.,.,TRBV5-4,CASSLRQLAYNEQFF,TGTGCCAGCAGCTTGCGTCAGTTGGCCTACAATGAGCAGTTCTTC
TRBJ1-1,.,.,TRBV10-3,CAISESGPPLGAEAFF,TGTGCCATCAGTGAGTCTGGGCCTCCCTTGGGAGCTGAAGCTTTCTTT
TRBJ1-1,.,.,TRBV6-4,CASSDSRQMNTEAFF,TGTGCCAGCAGTGACTCACGCCAGATGAACACTGAAGCTTTCTTT
TRBJ1-6,.,.,TRBV5-8,CASSLVGAGSPLHF,TGTGCCAGCAGCTTGGTTGGGGCCGGTTCACCCCTCCACTTT
TRBJ2-3,TRBD1,few,TRBV19,CASSMGQGRTDTQYF,TGTGCCAGTAGTATGGGACAGGGGAGGACAGATACGCAGTATTTT
TRBJ1-5,.,.,TRBV5-1,CASSFTGQYNQPQHF,TGCGCCAGCAGCTTTACGGGACAATACAATCAGCCCCAGCATTTT
TRBJ1-6,.,.,TRBV30,CAWSVRGGNSPLHF,TGTGCCTGGAGTGTACGAGGGGGAAATTCACCCCTCCACTTT
TRBJ2-3,.,.,TRBV6-1,CASSEPPTSTDTQYF,TGTGCCAGCAGTGAACCTCCCACTAGCACAGATACGCAGTATTTT
TRBJ1-1,.,.,TRBV15,CATSHLQDSEAFF,TGTGCCACCAGCCACCTTCAGGACAGTGAAGCTTTCTTT
TRBJ1-2,TRBD1,.,TRBV18,CASSSDRVGYGYTF,TGTGCCAGCTCATCAGACAGGGTCGGCTATGGCTACACCTTC
TRBJ2-5,.,.,TRBV7-6,CASSLESWETQYF,TGTGCCAGCAGCCTCGAGAGTTGGGAGACCCAGTACTTC
TRBJ1-2,.,.,TRBV30,CAWLGGFNYGYTF,TGTGCCTGGCTGGGGGGTTTTAACTATGGCTACACCTTC
TRBJ2-1,TRBD2,.,TRBV19,CASSTPGGRASVEQFF,TGTGCCAGTAGTACCCCCGGCGGGAGGGCCTCGGTTGAGCAGTTCTTC
TRBJ1-6,TRBD1,.,TRBV18,CASSPYGTGVSPLHF,TGTGCCAGCTCACCGTACGGGACAGGAGTGTCACCCCTCCACTTT
TRBJ2-7,.,once,TRBV7-9,CASSLEGLPTYEQYF,TGTGCCAGCAGCTTGGAGGGCCTACCTACCTACGAGCAGTACTTC
TRBJ2-7,.,.,TRBV27,CASSPSGTPTYEQYF,TGTGCCAGCAGTCCATCGGGGACTCCGACCTACGAGCAGTACTTC
TRBJ1-1,.,once,TRBV7-9,CASSLDGGAEAFF,TGTGCCAGCAGCTTAGATGGCGGAGCTGAAGCTTTCTTT
TRBJ2-5,.,.,TRBV30,CAWSVRPGGFPMTQYF,TGTGCCTGGAGTGTACGCCCAGGAGGCTTCCCTATGACCCAGTACTTC
TRBJ1-2,.,.,TRBV9,CASSVTGSANYGYTF,TGTGCCAGCAGCGTTACCGGGTCCGCTAACTATGGCTACACCTTC
TRBJ1-4,.,.,TRBV29-1,CSVAQSGANEKLFF,TGCAGCGTTGCCCAATCCGGGGCTAATGAAAAACTGTTTTTT